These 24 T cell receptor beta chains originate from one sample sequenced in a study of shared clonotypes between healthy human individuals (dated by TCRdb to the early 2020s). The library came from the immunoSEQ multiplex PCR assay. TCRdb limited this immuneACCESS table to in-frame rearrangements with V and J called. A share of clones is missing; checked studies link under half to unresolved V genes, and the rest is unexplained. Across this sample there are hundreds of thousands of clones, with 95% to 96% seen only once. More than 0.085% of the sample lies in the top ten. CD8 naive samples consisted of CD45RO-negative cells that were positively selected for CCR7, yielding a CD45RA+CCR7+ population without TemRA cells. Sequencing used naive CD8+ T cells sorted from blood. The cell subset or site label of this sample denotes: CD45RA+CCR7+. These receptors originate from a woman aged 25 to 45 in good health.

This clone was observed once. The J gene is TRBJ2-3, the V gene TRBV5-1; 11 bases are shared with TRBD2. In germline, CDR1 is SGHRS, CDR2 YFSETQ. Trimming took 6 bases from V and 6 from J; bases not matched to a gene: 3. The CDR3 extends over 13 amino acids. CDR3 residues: CASMPSGRDTQYF. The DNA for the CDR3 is TGCGCCAGCATGCCTAGCGGGAGGGATACGCAGTATTTT. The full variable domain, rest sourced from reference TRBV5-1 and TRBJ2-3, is KAGVTQTPRYLIKTRGQQVTLSCSPISGHRSVSWYQQTPGQGLQFLFEYFSETQRNKGNFPGRFSGRQFSNSRSEMNVSTLELGDSALYLCASMPSGRDTQYFGPGTRLTVL.

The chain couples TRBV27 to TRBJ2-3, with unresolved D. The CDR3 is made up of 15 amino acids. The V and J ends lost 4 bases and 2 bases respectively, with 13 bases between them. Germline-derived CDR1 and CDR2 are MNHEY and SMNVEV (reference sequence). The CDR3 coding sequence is TGTGCCAGCAGTTACTTGGGCGGATCCACAGATACGCAGTATTTT. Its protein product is CASSYLGGSTDTQYF.

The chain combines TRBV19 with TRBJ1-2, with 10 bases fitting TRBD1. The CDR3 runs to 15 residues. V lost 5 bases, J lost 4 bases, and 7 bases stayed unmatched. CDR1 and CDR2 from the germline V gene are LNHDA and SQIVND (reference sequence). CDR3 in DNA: TGTGCCAGTAGTCGACAGGGGGCTCAGATCTATGGCTACACCTTC. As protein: CASSRQGAQIYGYTF.

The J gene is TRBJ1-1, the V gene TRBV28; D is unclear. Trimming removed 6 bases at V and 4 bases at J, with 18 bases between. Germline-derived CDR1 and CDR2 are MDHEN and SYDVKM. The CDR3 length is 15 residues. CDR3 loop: CASSTPLRIPTEAFF. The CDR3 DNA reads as TGTGCCAGCAGCACGCCACTCAGGATCCCCACTGAAGCTTTCTTT.

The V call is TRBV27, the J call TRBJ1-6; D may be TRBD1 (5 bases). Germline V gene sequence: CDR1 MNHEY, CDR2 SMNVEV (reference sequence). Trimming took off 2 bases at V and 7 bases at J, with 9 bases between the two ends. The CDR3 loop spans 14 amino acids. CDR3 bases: TGTGCCAGCAGTTTAGTGGGGGGGAATTCACCCCTCCACTTT. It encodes CASSLVGGNSPLHF.

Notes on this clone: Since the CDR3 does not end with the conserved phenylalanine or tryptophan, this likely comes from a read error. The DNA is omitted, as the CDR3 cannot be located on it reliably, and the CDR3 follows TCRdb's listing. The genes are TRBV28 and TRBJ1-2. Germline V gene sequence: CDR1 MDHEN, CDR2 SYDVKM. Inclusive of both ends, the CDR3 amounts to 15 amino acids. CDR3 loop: CASSFTPLMGQGLLI.

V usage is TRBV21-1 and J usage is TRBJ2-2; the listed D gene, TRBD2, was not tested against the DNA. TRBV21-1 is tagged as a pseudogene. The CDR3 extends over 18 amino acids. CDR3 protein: CASSKEGSGRAGSGELFF. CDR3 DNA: TGTGCCAGCAGCAAAGAAGGTAGCGGGAGGGCCGGGTCCGGGGAGCTGTTTTTT.

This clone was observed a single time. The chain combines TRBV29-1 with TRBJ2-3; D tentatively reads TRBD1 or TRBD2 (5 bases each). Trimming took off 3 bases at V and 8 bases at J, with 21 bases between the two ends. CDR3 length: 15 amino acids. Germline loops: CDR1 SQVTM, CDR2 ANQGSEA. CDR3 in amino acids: CSVDLDGDPGATQYF. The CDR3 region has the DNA TGCAGCGTTGATCTGGACGGGGACCCTGGGGCTACGCAGTATTTT.

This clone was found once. The CDR3 sequence is CASSSLSGRVNEQFF. DNA for the CDR3: TGTGCCAGCAGCTCTCTTAGCGGGAGGGTGAATGAGCAGTTCTTC. The chain joins TRBV11-2 to TRBJ2-1; 11 bases agree with TRBD2. CDR1 is SGHAT and CDR2 is FQNNGV in the germline V gene. The CDR3 has 15 amino acids. The junction had 6 bases not matched to a gene; V was cut back by 4 bases and J by 7 bases.

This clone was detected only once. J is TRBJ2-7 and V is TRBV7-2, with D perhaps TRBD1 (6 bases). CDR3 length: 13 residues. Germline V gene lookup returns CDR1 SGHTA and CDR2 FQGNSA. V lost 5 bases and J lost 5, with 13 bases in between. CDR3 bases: TGTGCCAGCAGCATCATCAGGGGAAACGAGCAGTACTTC. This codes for CASSIIRGNEQYF.

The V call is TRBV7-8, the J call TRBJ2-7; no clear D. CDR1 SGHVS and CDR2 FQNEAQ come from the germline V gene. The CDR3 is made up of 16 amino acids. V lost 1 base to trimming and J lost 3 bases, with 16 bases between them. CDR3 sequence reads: CASSLGALALFYEQYF. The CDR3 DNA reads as TGTGCCAGCAGCTTAGGGGCCTTAGCCCTTTTCTACGAGCAGTACTTC.

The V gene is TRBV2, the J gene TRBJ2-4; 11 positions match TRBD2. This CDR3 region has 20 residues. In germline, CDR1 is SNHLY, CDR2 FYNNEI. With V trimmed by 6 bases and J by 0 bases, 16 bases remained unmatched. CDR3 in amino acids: CASRESGTSGVVLAKNIQYF. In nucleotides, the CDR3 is TGTGCCAGCAGGGAGTCCGGGACTAGCGGAGTAGTTCTAGCCAAAAACATTCAGTACTTC.

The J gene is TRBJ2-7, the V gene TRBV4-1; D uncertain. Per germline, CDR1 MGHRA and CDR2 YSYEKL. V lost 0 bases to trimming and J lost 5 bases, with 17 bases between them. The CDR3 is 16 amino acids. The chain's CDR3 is CASSQELPEPFHEQYF. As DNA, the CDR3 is TGCGCCAGCAGCCAAGAGCTGCCAGAACCATTCCACGAGCAGTACTTC.

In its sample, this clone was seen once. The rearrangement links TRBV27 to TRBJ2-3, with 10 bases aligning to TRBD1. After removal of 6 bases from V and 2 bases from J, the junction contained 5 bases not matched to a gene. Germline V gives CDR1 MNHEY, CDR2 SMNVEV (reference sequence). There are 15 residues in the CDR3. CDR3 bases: TGTGCCAGCAGACGGGACAGGGGTCCCACAGATACGCAGTATTTT. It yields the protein CASRRDRGPTDTQYF.

This chain's CDR3 is CASSLRGRAAYEQYF. In DNA, the CDR3 is TGTGCCAGCAGCCTCAGGGGAAGAGCGGCCTACGAGCAGTACTTC. This chain uses TRBV28 with TRBJ2-7, with a possible D match to TRBD1 (6 bases). V shed 6 bases and J shed 2 bases, with 17 bases lying between them. CDR1 MDHEN and CDR2 SYDVKM come from the germline V gene. The CDR3 is 15 residues long.

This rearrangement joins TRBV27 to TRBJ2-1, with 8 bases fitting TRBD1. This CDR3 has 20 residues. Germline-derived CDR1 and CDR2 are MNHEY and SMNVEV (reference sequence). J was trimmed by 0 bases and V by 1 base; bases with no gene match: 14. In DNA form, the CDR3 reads TGTGCCAGCAGTTTATTCCCAGGGGGCGGTGAAGCGGACTCCTACAATGAGCAGTTCTTC. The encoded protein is CASSLFPGGGEADSYNEQFF.

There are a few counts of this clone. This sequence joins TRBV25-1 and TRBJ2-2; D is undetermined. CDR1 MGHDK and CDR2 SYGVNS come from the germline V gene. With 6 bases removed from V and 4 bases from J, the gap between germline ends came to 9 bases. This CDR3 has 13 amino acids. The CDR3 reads CASSLLATGELFF. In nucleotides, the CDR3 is TGTGCCAGCAGCTTATTGGCCACCGGGGAGCTGTTTTTT.

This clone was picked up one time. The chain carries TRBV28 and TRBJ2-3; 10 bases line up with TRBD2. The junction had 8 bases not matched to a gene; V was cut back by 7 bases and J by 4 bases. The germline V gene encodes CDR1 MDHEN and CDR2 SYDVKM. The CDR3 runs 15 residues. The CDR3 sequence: CASIRLAGESDTQYF. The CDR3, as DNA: TGTGCCAGCATAAGGCTAGCGGGAGAGTCAGATACGCAGTATTTT. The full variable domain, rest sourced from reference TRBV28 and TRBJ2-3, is DVKVTQSSRYLVKRTGEKVFLECVQDMDHENMFWYRQDPGLGLRLIYFSYDVKMKEKGDIPEGYSVSREKKERFSLILESASTNQTSMYLCASIRLAGESDTQYFGPGTRLTVL.

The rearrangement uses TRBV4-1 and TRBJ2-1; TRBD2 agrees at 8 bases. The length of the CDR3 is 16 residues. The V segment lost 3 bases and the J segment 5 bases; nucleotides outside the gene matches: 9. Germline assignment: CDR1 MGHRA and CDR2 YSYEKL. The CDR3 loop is CASSHRRSGGNNEQFF. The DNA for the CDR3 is TGCGCCAGCAGCCATAGACGAAGCGGGGGTAACAATGAGCAGTTCTTC.

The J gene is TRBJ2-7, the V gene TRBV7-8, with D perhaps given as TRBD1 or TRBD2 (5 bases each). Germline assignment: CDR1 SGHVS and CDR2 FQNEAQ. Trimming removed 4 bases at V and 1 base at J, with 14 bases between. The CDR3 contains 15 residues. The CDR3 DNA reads TGTGCCAGCAGCTGGCACGGGACCACTTCCTACGAGCAGTACTTC. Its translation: CASSWHGTTSYEQYF.

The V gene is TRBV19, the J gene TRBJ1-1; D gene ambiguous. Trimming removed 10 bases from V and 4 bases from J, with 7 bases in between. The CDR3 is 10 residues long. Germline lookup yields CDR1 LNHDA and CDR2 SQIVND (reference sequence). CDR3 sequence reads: CATLGTEAFF. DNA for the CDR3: TGTGCCACCCTTGGCACTGAAGCTTTCTTT. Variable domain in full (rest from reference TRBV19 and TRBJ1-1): DGGITQSPKYLFRKEGQNVTLSCEQNLNHDAMYWYRQDPGQGLRLIYYSQIVNDFQKGDIAEGYSVSREKKESFPLTVTSAQKNPTAFYLCATLGTEAFFGQGTRLTVV.

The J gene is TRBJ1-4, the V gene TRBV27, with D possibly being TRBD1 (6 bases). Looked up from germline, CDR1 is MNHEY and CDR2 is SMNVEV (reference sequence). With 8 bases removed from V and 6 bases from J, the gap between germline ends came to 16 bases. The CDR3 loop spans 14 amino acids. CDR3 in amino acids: CASGPTGTHEKLFF. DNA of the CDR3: TGTGCCAGCGGCCCAACAGGGACTCATGAAAAACTGTTTTTT.

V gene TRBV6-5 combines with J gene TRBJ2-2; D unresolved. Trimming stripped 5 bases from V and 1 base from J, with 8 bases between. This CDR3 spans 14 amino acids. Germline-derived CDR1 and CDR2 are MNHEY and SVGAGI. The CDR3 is CASSARRNTGELFF. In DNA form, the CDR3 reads TGTGCCAGCAGTGCCCGGAGGAACACCGGGGAGCTGTTTTTT.

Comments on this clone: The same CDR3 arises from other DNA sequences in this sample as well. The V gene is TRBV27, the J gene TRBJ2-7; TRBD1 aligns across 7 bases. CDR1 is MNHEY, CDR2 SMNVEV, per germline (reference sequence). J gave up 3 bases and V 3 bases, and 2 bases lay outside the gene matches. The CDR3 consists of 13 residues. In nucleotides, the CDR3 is TGTGCCAGCAGTTTCGGACAGGACTACGAGCAGTACTTC. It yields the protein CASSFGQDYEQYF.